This T cell receptor (beta chain) emerged from a study of OX40 agonist ivuxolimab in advanced cancers. Sequenced by immunoSEQ multiplex PCR; TCRdb stores in-frame clones only, minus some. Of under 70,000 clones in the sample, approximately 90% were seen once. The ends were cut back, 3 bases at V and 7 bases at J, with 22 bases in the middle. CDR3 length: 16 residues. Germline assignment: CDR1 KGHSH and CDR2 LQKENI. This TCR was sampled from an adult with an advanced solid tumor such as melanoma, head and neck, liver or kidney cancer. V gene TRBV18 combines with J gene TRBJ2-7, with a tentative D call TRBD2 (5 bases). Here the sequenced sample was CD4+ or CD8+ T cells sorted from blood, taken in a trial of the OX40 agonist ivuxolimab. In DNA, the CDR3 is TGTGCCAGCTCACCCACTACCCTAGCACGGCCTGATGAGCAGTACTTC. Encoded protein: CASSPTTLARPDEQYF.